This TCR beta chain was identified during a study of blood T cell repertoires in COVID-19. Study-wide background: Sites in the United States, Italy and Spain provided acute and convalescent COVID-19 samples.

This clone was found once. V shed 0 bases and J shed 1 base, with 12 bases lying between them. This CDR3 contains 16 residues. The V gene's germline CDR1 is MNHNY and CDR2 SVGAGI (reference sequence). Enrolled through a virtual design, the participants were between roughly 18 and 90 years of age and came from approximately 25 US areas. Participants' reported clinical history set cohort assignment. In the authors' methods: By means of reference gene primer amplification, nucleated cell counts were estimated. Only in-frame clones appear in the TCRdb table, and some are missing; sequencing was by immunoSEQ multiplex PCR. Clone size and V and J calls were adopted from that table, with D and trimming inferred from the DNA. The table includes around 250,000 clones, over 80% detected once.

Sequenced sample: PBMCs or T cells enriched from blood (not recorded which). The chain is built from TRBV6-6 and TRBJ1-2; D might be TRBD1 (5 bases). This clonotype originated in a human donor in a cohort exposed to, infected with or recovered from COVID-19 (not recorded which). The donor label of this sample is uncertain. The CDR3 reads CASSYSSTGVNYGYTF. The CDR3 DNA is TGTGCCAGCAGTTACTCGAGCACAGGAGTTAACTATGGCTACACCTTC.